This TCR beta chain emerged from a study of blood T cell repertoires in COVID-19. Turning to the study itself: PBMCs, B-cell-depleted T cells, or T cells provided the cDNA or gDNA that made up the material.

Sequencing was performed with immunoSEQ multiplex PCR; in TCRdb, only in-frame clones are kept and a portion is missing. The sample carries approximately 50,000 clones, around 90% recorded once. Sequencing used peripheral blood. This TCR was recovered from a human donor in a cohort sampled during active COVID-19.

CDR3 region: CASSLAGTGVYEQYF. CDR3 in DNA: TGTGCCAGCAGCTTGGCTGGGACAGGGGTCTACGAGCAGTACTTC. The J gene is TRBJ2-7, the V gene TRBV5-5, with 10 bases lining up with TRBD1. J lost 3 bases, V lost 0 bases, and 3 bases had no gene match. Germline V lookup: CDR1 SGHKS, CDR2 YYEKEE (reference sequence). The CDR3 loop spans 15 amino acids.